Described below is a single TCR beta chain sequence and its context. Its target antigen remains unknown. The sample holds no much larger clone one base away, and base qualities are not on file. Preparation of the library involved PCR. Sequencing was performed on an Illumina HiSeq 2000. The raw public reads went through TCRdb reprocessing: fastp at Q25, MiXCR clone calling, in-frame beta chains kept. Every entry covers one CDR3 protein and lists the most common genes and DNA from its rows. In this sample the table shows 20,000 or so distinct CDR3 sequences, roughly 41% of which occur a single time. Roughly 38% of the sample lies in the top ten. There are 14 amino acids in the CDR3, from cysteine to phenylalanine inclusive. Only CDR3 DNA remains: 42 bases, in frame from the first base. The germline V gene yields SGHVT for CDR1 and SQSDAQ for CDR2. The entry originates in a study of tumor-infiltrating lymphocytes in oesophageal squamous cell carcinoma (dated by TCRdb to the mid-2010s).

The sequence was collected from a male donor with esophageal squamous cell carcinoma. Sequenced material: esophageal tumor tissue. Recombination joined TRBV7-4 with TRBJ2-3, with the D segment identity uncertain. The DNA end favors TRBJ2-7, so the J call may be wrong. The nucleotide sequence reads TGTGCCAGCAGCTTAGCGAATGCGGTTTACGAGCAGTACTTC. It specifies CASSLANAVYEQYF.